This T cell receptor beta chain was sequenced during a study of long-term antiretroviral therapy in people with HIV. Study in general: It was about a decade before the 2015 immediate-ART recommendation that the earliest samples were taken.

Points from the study as a whole: Against controls, HIV repertoires showed narrower ranges of CDR3 length. Records did not include ART adherence, viral resistance or therapy changes. Blood collection from the mid-2000s to the late 2010s possibly occurred under older ART regimens.

Runs used v3.0 of the immunoSEQ assay and were done at survey level. Libraries were prepared by immunoSEQ multiplex PCR; TCRdb keeps only in-frame clonotypes and omits some of them. The sample records around 30,000 clones, roughly 90% being singletons. In regard to this clone: Antigen specificity is unknown.

The CDR3 covers 17 residues. CDR1 and CDR2 (germline): LNHDA, SQIVND (reference sequence). Trimming took 4 bases from V and 3 from J; bases not matched to a gene: 11. The material was unsorted PBMCs, obtained 0.5 years after starting antiretroviral therapy. This chain joins TRBV19 and TRBJ1-4; 7 positions agree with TRBD1. The TCR sequence derives from a woman younger than 35 with HIV. CDR3 protein: CASSTRGHGPSNEKLFF. The DNA of the CDR3 is TGTGCCAGTAGTACAAGGGGGCATGGTCCCTCTAATGAAAAACTGTTTTTT.